The present entry profiles one T cell receptor beta chain with its context. Its antigen is unknown. V lost 8 bases and J lost 6; bases outside the gene matches: 2. This CDR3 comprises 12 residues. Germline V gene data show CDR1 as ENHRY and CDR2 as SYGVKD. This specimen belongs to a study of PD-1 blockade in mismatch repair-deficient tumors. About the study: Patients had about eleven mismatch repair-deficient cancer types and were previously treated and progressing.

Measured with immunoSEQ multiplex PCR; TCRdb has only the in-frame clones, and not every one. The repertoire has under 85,000 clones, roughly 80% of them found once; the top ten carry roughly 5.5%. Notes on the study in general: Tumor-resident clones, often undetectable pretreatment in blood, expanded then contracted after pembrolizumab.

Mismatch repair deficiency was confirmed in all patients, by PCR or immunohistochemistry. A few pembrolizumab responders had their TCRs sequenced. The TCR comes from an adult with mismatch repair-deficient cancer. V and J are TRBV10-3 and TRBJ2-2, with TRBD1 identical over 8 bases. This specimen consisted of peripheral blood, obtained 2 weeks after starting pembrolizumab. The CDR3 is CAIDRGAGELFF. Here the CDR3 DNA reads TGTGCCATCGACAGGGGCGCCGGGGAGCTGTTTTTT.